These 16 T cell receptor beta chains came from one sample sequenced in a study of T cell repertoires in cytomegalovirus infection. TCRdb re-called the reads with MiXCR, one entry per CDR3 protein. The repertoire holds approximately 470,000 distinct CDR3 sequences, approximately 46% seen once, with roughly two fifths in the top ten. Their recognized antigens are unknown. Sequenced here: cultured PBMCs, sampled from culture after CMV antigen stimulation. The receptors were sampled from a human donor in good health (CMV status not recorded). Some clones in this sample may be carry-over from other donors' samples.

The V call is TRBV11-2, the J call TRBJ1-1; D unresolved. V gave up 3 bases and J gave up 0 bases, with 11 bases separating them. From germline, CDR1 is SGHAT and CDR2 FQNNGV. The CDR3 has 15 amino acids. CDR3 residues: CASSFRGVVNTEAFF. Written as DNA, the CDR3 is TGTGCCAGCAGCTTCCGCGGGGTGGTGAACACTGAAGCTTTCTTT.

The chain combines TRBV7-2 with TRBJ2-5; 9 bases are a match to TRBD2. The CDR3 is made up of 14 amino acids. Germline assignment: CDR1 SGHTA and CDR2 FQGNSA. V shed 5 bases and J 6 bases; nucleotides not matched to a gene: 7. CDR3 region: CASSGASGVKTQYF. The DNA of the CDR3 is TGTGCCAGCAGCGGGGCTAGCGGGGTGAAGACCCAGTACTTC.

The chain combines TRBV7-2 with TRBJ2-7; TRBD2 matches 7 bases. Germline values: CDR1 SGHTA, CDR2 FQGNSA. The CDR3 spans 16 residues. V shed 1 base, J shed 0 bases, and the junction held 6 bases outside the gene matches. In DNA, the CDR3 is TGTGCCAGCAGCTTAGGGCGGGGAGGGAGCTCCTACGAGCAGTACTTC. Protein: CASSLGRGGSSYEQYF. Full variable domain (missing parts from reference TRBV7-2 and TRBJ2-7): GAGVSQSPSNKVTEKGKDVELRCDPISGHTALYWYRQSLGQGLEFLIYFQGNSAPDKSGLPSDRFSAERTGGSVSTLTIQRTQQEDSAVYLCASSLGRGGSSYEQYFGPGTRLTVT.

This chain joins TRBV7-2 and TRBJ2-5; 9 bases fit TRBD2. V lost 4 bases to trimming and J lost 1 base; unmatched junction nucleotides: 1. This CDR3 spans 14 amino acids. Germline loops: CDR1 SGHTA, CDR2 FQGNSA. The CDR3 reads CASSWTSAQETQYF. CDR3 bases: TGTGCCAGCAGCTGGACTAGCGCCCAAGAGACCCAGTACTTC. Full variable domain (remainder filled in from reference TRBV7-2 and TRBJ2-5): GAGVSQSPSNKVTEKGKDVELRCDPISGHTALYWYRQSLGQGLEFLIYFQGNSAPDKSGLPSDRFSAERTGGSVSTLTIQRTQQEDSAVYLCASSWTSAQETQYFGPGTRLLVL.

The chain has TRBV7-2 and TRBJ2-2, with D unclear. The CDR3 is 13 amino acids. Germline assignment: CDR1 SGHTA and CDR2 FQGNSA. The V and J ends lost 5 bases and 5 bases respectively, with 9 bases between them. The CDR3 protein is CASSPHKTGELFF. The CDR3, as DNA: TGTGCCAGCAGCCCACACAAGACCGGGGAGCTGTTTTTT.

The chain has TRBV10-3 and TRBJ2-1, with 8 bases that match TRBD2. CDR3 length: 19 amino acids. Germline V CDR1 and CDR2: ENHRY, SYGVKD. After removal of 3 bases from V and 0 bases from J, the junction contained 13 bases not matched to a gene. CDR3 protein: CAISDPTRSGGSSYNEQFF. CDR3 coding DNA: TGTGCCATCAGTGACCCTACAAGGAGCGGGGGAAGCTCCTACAATGAGCAGTTCTTC.

This clonotype has a handful of counts. The chain combines TRBV7-2 with TRBJ2-3; 8 bases match TRBD2. This CDR3 is 16 amino acids long. J gave up 3 bases and V 5 bases, and 10 bases lay outside the gene matches. Germline V CDR1 and CDR2: SGHTA, FQGNSA. CDR3 protein: CASSTGGLAGTDTQYF. In DNA form, the CDR3 reads TGTGCCAGCAGCACGGGGGGGCTAGCGGGTACAGATACGCAGTATTTT. The entire variable domain, with the rest obtained from reference TRBV7-2 and TRBJ2-3, is as follows: GAGVSQSPSNKVTEKGKDVELRCDPISGHTALYWYRQSLGQGLEFLIYFQGNSAPDKSGLPSDRFSAERTGGSVSTLTIQRTQQEDSAVYLCASSTGGLAGTDTQYFGPGTRLTVL.

The chain links TRBV27 to TRBJ2-5; unclear D gene. Germline CDR1 MNHEY, CDR2 SMNVEV (reference sequence). The CDR3 has 13 amino acids. Trimming left V 4 bases short and J 7 bases short, with 13 bases between. CDR3 DNA sequence: TGTGCCAGCAGTTCCGGATTATTTGGGACCCAGTACTTC. Translation: CASSSGLFGTQYF.

V is TRBV12-3 or TRBV12-4 and J is TRBJ2-1; 14 nucleotides line up with TRBD2. The CDR3 has 17 residues. V was clipped by 5 bases and J by 5 bases; unmatched bases: 8. DNA for the CDR3: TGTGCCAGCAGTCCCGGACTAGCGGGAGGCATGGACAATGAGCAGTTCTTC. Translation: CASSPGLAGGMDNEQFF.

The chain combines TRBV11-2 with TRBJ2-3; D possibly corresponds to TRBD2 (6 bases). The CDR3 runs to 16 residues. CDR1 SGHAT and CDR2 FQNNGV come from the germline V gene. Trimming took off 5 bases at V and 2 bases at J, with 17 bases between the two ends. CDR3 in amino acids: CASSRWGAGSTDTQYF. CDR3 in DNA: TGTGCCAGCAGCCGGTGGGGCGCGGGGTCCACAGATACGCAGTATTTT.

This clonotype was recorded many times. The rearrangement uses TRBV7-2 and TRBJ2-3; 8 bases are a match to TRBD1. Trimming at V came to 5 bases and at J to 5 bases, leaving 6 bases not matched to a gene. This CDR3 is 14 amino acids long. CDR1 and CDR2 (germline): SGHTA, FQGNSA. The CDR3 sequence: CASSLRGRGDTQYF. In nucleotides, the CDR3 is TGTGCCAGCAGCCTCAGGGGGCGAGGAGATACGCAGTATTTT. Together with reference TRBV7-2 and TRBJ2-3, the CDR3 gives the full variable domain: GAGVSQSPSNKVTEKGKDVELRCDPISGHTALYWYRQSLGQGLEFLIYFQGNSAPDKSGLPSDRFSAERTGGSVSTLTIQRTQQEDSAVYLCASSLRGRGDTQYFGPGTRLTVL.

The V gene is TRBV20-1, the J gene TRBJ2-1; the D gene is possibly TRBD2 (5 bases). Trimming removed 3 bases from V and 6 bases from J, with 18 bases in between. Germline CDR1 is DFQATT and CDR2 is SNEGSKA (reference sequence). The CDR3 covers 15 residues. CDR3 in amino acids: CSASLRANLLNEQFF. The CDR3 DNA is TGCAGTGCTAGCCTGAGGGCCAATTTGCTCAATGAGCAGTTCTTC.

In this sample, this clonotype turned up many times. CDR3 nucleotides: TGTGCCAGCAGCTTAGCGAGTGGGACAGTCTCCTACGAGCAGTACTTC. As protein: CASSLASGTVSYEQYF. The V call is TRBV7-8, the J call TRBJ2-7; 7 bases are shared with TRBD1. Trimming removed 0 bases from V and 0 bases from J; junction bases left unmatched: 5. Germline CDR1 reads SGHVS; CDR2 reads FQNEAQ. CDR3 size: 16 residues.

V usage is TRBV7-2 and J usage is TRBJ2-5; D not certain. The V and J ends lost 4 bases and 4 bases respectively, with 10 bases between them. CDR1 SGHTA and CDR2 FQGNSA come from the germline V gene. The CDR3 runs 13 residues. The CDR3 sequence is CASSSPPVETQYF. CDR3 sequence (DNA): TGTGCCAGCAGCTCCCCCCCTGTAGAGACCCAGTACTTC.

The chain combines TRBV12-3 or TRBV12-4 with TRBJ2-4, with D hard to call. The CDR3 has 17 amino acids. V lost 6 bases, J lost 0 bases, and 18 bases lay in between. CDR3 in amino acids: CASRLNHGPLAKNIQYF. In nucleotides, the CDR3 is TGTGCCAGCAGACTAAACCACGGACCGCTAGCCAAAAACATTCAGTACTTC.

This clonotype was observed a handful of times. The chain recombines TRBV6-6 with TRBJ2-3; the match to TRBD2 covers 8 bases. Germline V gene lookup returns CDR1 MNHNY and CDR2 SVGAGI (reference sequence). V lost 4 bases to trimming and J lost 7 bases; unmatched junction nucleotides: 22. The CDR3 sequence is 19 residues long. CDR3 region: CASSSAGTRTSPSTNTQYF. As DNA, the CDR3 is TGTGCCAGCAGTTCGGCCGGGACTAGAACTAGCCCAAGTACGAATACGCAGTATTTT.